The present TCR beta chain was sequenced within a study of cytomegalovirus exposure and HLA in healthy donors. Study results and caveats: Most TCRs appeared rarely, but some public TCRs recurred in many donors.

Notes on this clone: The antigen is unknown.

Clones were sequenced by immunoSEQ multiplex PCR, and TCRdb holds only the in-frame ones, with some missing. Here the sample spans about 220,000 clones, more than 75% being singletons. The sequenced material came from PBMCs. The TCR was taken from a man between 18 and 29 years old in good health and CMV-seronegative.

Written as DNA, the CDR3 is TGTGCCAGCAGACCGGGACAGAACACTGAAGCTTTCTTT. Translated, it gives CASRPGQNTEAFF. V and J are TRBV7-2 and TRBJ1-1; D may be TRBD1 (6 bases). Looked up from germline, CDR1 is SGHTA and CDR2 is FQGNSA. V was pared by 6 bases and J by 1 base, with 9 bases between. The CDR3 runs 13 residues.